The next 4 T cell receptor beta chains were all read from a single sample in a study of shared T cell receptors in the human thymus. The repertoire was sequenced with immunoSEQ multiplex PCR; TCRdb's copy has only in-frame clones and lacks some. In the table there are 550,000 to 800,000 clones, approximately 85% of which are singletons. These sequences were also reported in another study, on human thymus T cells.

Sequences were obtained from thymocytes. All receptors derive from a girl in the first two years of life with a congenital heart defect.

The V call is TRBV7-5, the J call TRBJ2-3; the table calls TRBD1, which could not be checked here. TRBV7-5 is reported as a pseudogene. The CDR3 totals 22 residues. CDR3 region: CARSYPPGQGFGQGRVLDTQYF. DNA for the CDR3: TGTGCCAGAAGCTATCCCCCGGGACAGGGGTTCGGACAGGGTAGAGTCCTAGATACGCAGTATTTT.

CDR3 sequence (DNA): TGTGCCAGCAGGCGACAGGGAGCTGGGAGCAATCAGCCCCAGCATTTT. It translates to CASRRQGAGSNQPQHF. The chain links TRBV28 to TRBJ1-5, with 7 bases lining up with TRBD1. V lost 6 bases and J lost 1; bases outside the gene matches: 9. The germline V gene encodes CDR1 MDHEN and CDR2 SYDVKM. The CDR3 has 16 amino acids.

J is TRBJ2-1 and V is TRBV28; D possibly corresponds to TRBD1 (5 bases). The germline CDR1 and CDR2 sequences are MDHEN and SYDVKM. The length of the CDR3 is 15 residues. The V and J ends lost 6 bases and 8 bases respectively, with 20 bases between them. The CDR3 DNA reads TGTGCCAGCAGCCCTCATGGACACCCTATGGATGAGCAGTTCTTC. Translation: CASSPHGHPMDEQFF.

V usage is TRBV7-9 and J usage is TRBJ2-7; possible D gene TRBD1, 6 bases. Germline-derived CDR1 and CDR2 are SEHNR and FQNEAQ (reference sequence). The CDR3 runs 16 residues. Trimming shortened V by 5 bases and J by 5 bases, and 22 bases separated the two germline ends. The CDR3 region is CASSHPGDLYSHEQYF. As DNA, the CDR3 is TGTGCCAGCAGCCACCCAGGGGATCTATATTCCCACGAGCAGTACTTC.